This T cell receptor beta chain derives from a study of shared clonotypes between healthy human individuals. Study-level findings and limits: The expectation was that sequencing depth would affect clonotype sharing among donors.

This clone has more than one count but fewer than ten. Its antigen is undetermined. The CDR3 runs to 13 residues. Trimming left V 7 bases short and J 4 bases short, with 13 bases between. From germline, CDR1 is KGHSY and CDR2 FQNENV. The protocol was immunoSEQ multiplex PCR, while the TCRdb copy is restricted to in-frame clones and leaves out a portion. The table includes over a million clones, about 80% detected once. The sequencing sample was made of memory CD4+ T cells from PBMCs. Noted subset: CD45RA-negative fraction. This clonotype was obtained from a man aged 18 to 30 in good health. Some clones in this sample may be carry-over from other donors' samples. J is TRBJ1-1 and V is TRBV16, with unresolved D. The CDR3 region is CASTPGRGTEAFF. CDR3 DNA: TGTGCCAGCACCCCGGGTCGAGGCACTGAAGCTTTCTTT.